The rows below give T cell receptor beta chains drawn from one sample of a study of control samples from healthy donors and cancer patients. Profiled with immunoSEQ multiplex PCR; TCRdb holds only in-frame clones, not every one. The sample holds some 110,000 clones; roughly 91% are singletons and the top ten take 2% to 3%. The sample consisted of blood. These receptors were taken from a woman aged 65 to 85 in good health. The CDR3 runs from the conserved cysteine through the conserved F or W. A D gene is named only where the DNA matches it firmly. Size is stated for part of the rows, as once, few or many counts, or as a class when the clone is expanded.

>TRBV7-2|NA|NA|TRBJ2-1
CASSEPNYNEQFF
TGTGCCAGCAGCGAGCCCAACTACAATGAGCAGTTCTTC
>TRBV9|NA|NA|TRBJ2-2
CASSAPVPGELFF
TGTGCCAGCAGCGCCCCTGTGCCCGGGGAGCTGTTTTTT
>TRBV10-3|NA|TRBD2|TRBJ2-3
CAIGALANTDTQYF
TGTGCCATCGGGGCACTAGCGAACACAGATACGCAGTATTTT
>TRBV6-5|NA|NA|TRBJ2-5
CASRTPGVETQYF
TGTGCCAGCAGAACCCCGGGGGTGGAGACCCAGTACTTC
>TRBV2|few|NA|TRBJ2-2
CASSERGSRRTGELFF
TGTGCCAGCAGTGAAAGGGGTAGCCGTCGAACCGGGGAGCTGTTTTTT
>TRBV10-3|NA|NA|TRBJ1-6
CATVRDTSSPLHF
TGTGCCACCGTCCGGGACACCTCTTCACCCCTCCACTTT
>TRBV11-2|NA|NA|TRBJ2-2
CASSSRGAGELFF
TGTGCCAGCAGCTCGAGGGGGGCCGGGGAGCTGTTTTTT
>TRBV7-9|NA|TRBD1|TRBJ2-7
CASSLVRDRDYEQYF
TGTGCCAGCAGCTTAGTTCGGGACAGGGACTACGAGCAGTACTTC
>TRBV7-6|once|NA|TRBJ2-1
CASSHSGDTYNEQFF
TGTGCCAGCAGCCACAGCGGGGACACCTACAATGAGCAGTTCTTC
>TRBV6-4|NA|NA|TRBJ2-1
CASRIGSGDYNEQFF
TGTGCCAGCCGGATCGGGTCCGGGGACTACAATGAGCAGTTCTTC
>TRBV7-2|NA|TRBD2|TRBJ2-3
CASSFPMRGNKRQYF
TGTGCCAGCAGCTTCCCTATGCGGGGGAACAAGAGGCAGTATTTT
>TRBV9|NA|NA|TRBJ1-1
CASSPRPASTTEAFF
TGTGCCAGCAGCCCCCGCCCAGCTTCGACCACTGAAGCTTTCTTT
>TRBV11-2|NA|NA|TRBJ2-1
CASSLVGGNPTNEQFF
TGTGCCAGCAGCTTAGTCGGGGGAAACCCAACCAATGAGCAGTTCTTC
>TRBV5-6|few|NA|TRBJ2-1
CASSFLDNEQFF
TGTGCCAGCAGCTTTTTAGACAATGAGCAGTTCTTC
>TRBV2|NA|NA|TRBJ2-2
CASRGRVHTGELFF
TGTGCCAGCAGAGGCAGGGTGCACACCGGGGAGCTGTTTTTT
>TRBV27|NA|TRBD1|TRBJ1-1
CASSLGTGGTGTEAFF
TGTGCCAGCAGTCTCGGGACAGGAGGAACGGGGACTGAAGCTTTCTTT
>TRBV5-1|NA|TRBD2|TRBJ2-3
CASSLRRRGASGGTDTQYF
TGCGCCAGCAGCTTGCGCCGCCGCGGGGCCAGCGGGGGGACAGATACGCAGTATTTT
>TRBV5-8|few|TRBD1|TRBJ2-7
CASSYGQGQYEQYF
TGTGCCAGCAGCTACGGACAGGGCCAGTACGAGCAGTACTTC
>TRBV7-3|NA|NA|TRBJ2-2
CASSLNGMSNTGELFF
TGTGCCAGCAGCTTAAACGGGATGTCGAACACCGGGGAGCTGTTTTTT
>TRBV7-3|few|NA|TRBJ2-2
CASSLTGGAGTGELFF
TGTGCCAGCAGCTTAACGGGCGGGGCCGGCACCGGGGAGCTGTTTTTT
>TRBV4-3|NA|TRBD2|TRBJ2-5
CASSQDSLAGGQGETQYF
TGCGCCAGCAGCCAAGATTCTCTAGCGGGGGGGCAGGGAGAGACCCAGTACTTC
>TRBV6-2/TRBV6-3|few|NA|TRBJ1-5
CASSYTPRGGYQPQHF
TGTGCCAGCAGTTACACCCCCAGGGGTGGATATCAGCCCCAGCATTTT
>TRBV7-8|NA|TRBD1|TRBJ2-7
CASSYRDRTSYEQYF
TGTGCCAGCAGTTACCGGGACAGAACTTCCTACGAGCAGTACTTC
>TRBV7-9|NA|NA|TRBJ1-2
CASSLNFNYGYTF
TGTGCCAGCAGCTTAAACTTTAACTATGGCTACACCTTC
>TRBV3-1/TRBV3-2|NA|NA|TRBJ1-2
CASSLPGMDGYTF
TGTGCCAGCAGCCTGCCAGGGATGGATGGCTACACCTTC
>TRBV15|NA|TRBD1|TRBJ1-1
CATSRERDRNTEAFF
TGTGCCACCAGCAGAGAGCGGGACAGGAACACTGAAGCTTTCTTT
>TRBV10-3|NA|TRBD1|TRBJ1-2
CAITGTENYGYTF
TGTGCCATCACCGGGACAGAGAACTATGGCTACACCTTC
>TRBV7-7|NA|NA|TRBJ2-5
CASSLAFRAQGGTQYF
TGTGCCAGCAGCTTAGCGTTCAGGGCTCAGGGGGGGACCCAGTACTTC
>TRBV18|NA|NA|TRBJ1-1
CASSPRQDPGDTEAFF
TGTGCCAGCTCACCACGACAGGACCCAGGGGACACTGAAGCTTTCTTT
>TRBV18|NA|TRBD2|TRBJ2-3
CASSQAASGADTQYF
TGTGCCAGCTCCCAGGCGGCTAGCGGGGCGGATACGCAGTATTTT
>TRBV5-1|NA|NA|TRBJ1-4
CASSLGTDFLGEKLFF
TGCGCCAGCAGCTTGGGGACAGATTTTTTAGGCGAAAAACTGTTTTTT
>TRBV6-5|NA|TRBD1|TRBJ1-2
CASSYGAEGASGYTF
TGTGCCAGCAGTTACGGGGCAGAGGGGGCGAGTGGCTACACCTTC
>TRBV5-1|NA|TRBD2|TRBJ2-1
CASSPGLADYNEQFF
TGCGCCAGCAGCCCGGGACTAGCGGACTACAATGAGCAGTTCTTC
>TRBV4-2|NA|NA|TRBJ1-5
CASSQELGPEWPQHF
TGTGCCAGCAGCCAAGAACTCGGGCCGGAATGGCCCCAGCATTTT
>TRBV6-1|NA|NA|TRBJ1-2
CASSDPGAPYFYTF
TGTGCCAGCAGTGATCCGGGGGCCCCCTATTTCTACACCTTC
>TRBV30|NA|TRBD1|TRBJ1-4
CAWNGRGRTNEKLFF
TGTGCCTGGAACGGCAGGGGGCGAACTAATGAAAAACTGTTTTTT
>TRBV11-2|NA|NA|TRBJ1-6
CASSLEVIYNSPLHF
TGTGCCAGCAGCTTAGAAGTCATCTATAATTCACCCCTCCACTTT
>TRBV3-1/TRBV3-2|few|NA|TRBJ1-5
CASSLGTTQPQHF
TGTGCCAGCAGCCTCGGGACAACACAGCCCCAGCATTTT
>TRBV29-1|NA|TRBD2|TRBJ2-1
CSVGVLADSYNEQFF
TGCAGCGTCGGAGTACTAGCGGACTCCTACAATGAGCAGTTCTTC